This is a list of T cell receptor beta chains from one sample in a study of radiotherapy plus CTLA-4 blockade in lung cancer. The assay was immunoSEQ multiplex PCR, and TCRdb's table has in-frame clones only and misses some. The sample comprises about 51,000 clones, 79% of which are singletons, and 7.5% to 9.5% rests with the top ten. The sample in question was peripheral blood, obtained from a patient treated with radiotherapy plus ipilimumab. The receptor source for this set is a human donor with non-small cell lung cancer who had a complete response to radiotherapy plus ipilimumab. Each CDR3 is given with its conserved first and last residue. Fields, in order: CDR3 length, V gene, D gene, clone size, J gene, CDR3 protein, CDR3 DNA. The D gene is left open where the match is weak. Where a row states a size, it is once, few, many or the class of an expanded clone; other rows omit it.

>15|TRBV18|.|.|TRBJ1-2
CASSPRQGPYYGYTF
TGTGCCAGCTCACCGCGTCAGGGCCCATACTATGGCTACACCTTC
>16|TRBV5-4|TRBD2|.|TRBJ2-5
CASSSGLGGYQETQYF
TGTGCCAGCAGCTCGGGACTAGGGGGGTACCAAGAGACCCAGTACTTC
>17|TRBV7-9|TRBD1|.|TRBJ1-3
CAAEGTGDVSLGNTIYF
TGTGCCGCGGAGGGGACAGGGGACGTCTCCCTCGGAAACACCATATATTTT
>17|TRBV7-2|.|.|TRBJ1-5
CASSLLPGQSSNQPQHF
TGTGCCAGCAGCTTACTGCCGGGACAAAGTAGCAATCAGCCCCAGCATTTT
>14|TRBV7-9|TRBD1|.|TRBJ1-3
CASSLVQGGNTIYF
TGTGCCAGCAGCTTAGTACAGGGGGGAAACACCATATATTTT
>14|TRBV5-1|.|.|TRBJ1-6
CASSFPGVNSPLHF
TGCGCCAGCAGCTTCCCAGGGGTCAATTCACCCCTCCACTTT
>14|TRBV19|TRBD1|.|TRBJ1-1
CASSLLDRGTEAFF
TGTGCCAGTAGCCTACTCGACAGGGGCACTGAAGCTTTCTTT
>15|TRBV27|TRBD2|.|TRBJ2-7
CASSLESGGIYEQYF
TGTGCCAGCTCTTTGGAGAGCGGGGGGATCTACGAGCAGTACTTC
>15|TRBV27|TRBD1|.|TRBJ2-3
CASSLRTGGTDTQYF
TGTGCCAGCAGTTTAAGGACAGGGGGTACAGATACGCAGTATTTT
>15|TRBV19|.|few|TRBJ1-1
CASSMQGLLNTEAFF
TGTGCCAGTAGTATGCAGGGACTCCTGAACACTGAAGCTTTCTTT
>15|TRBV29-1|.|.|TRBJ1-1
CSVGDAGRGGSEAFF
TGCAGCGTTGGCGACGCCGGGAGGGGGGGCTCTGAAGCTTTCTTT
>16|TRBV5-1|TRBD2|once|TRBJ2-3
CASSLGLAAPGDTQYF
TGCGCCAGCAGCTTGGGACTAGCGGCCCCCGGCGATACGCAGTATTTT
>16|TRBV19|.|.|TRBJ2-1
CASSIARTPPYNEQFF
TGTGCCAGTAGTATAGCTAGAACACCGCCCTACAATGAGCAGTTCTTC
>14|TRBV18|.|.|TRBJ1-4
CASSPQFPNEKLFF
TGTGCCAGCTCACCTCAATTTCCTAATGAAAAACTGTTTTTT
>13|TRBV30|.|.|TRBJ1-5
CAWNRGGNQPQHF
TGTGCCTGGAACCGCGGGGGCAATCAGCCCCAGCATTTT
>19|TRBV7-9|.|once|TRBJ1-1
CASSLVGLVFRSENTEAFF
TGTGCCAGCAGCTTAGTGGGCTTGGTGTTCCGCTCAGAAAACACTGAAGCTTTCTTT
>15|TRBV5-1|.|.|TRBJ1-6
CASRPTGGENSPLHF
TGCGCCAGCAGACCCACGGGGGGCGAGAATTCACCCCTCCACTTT
>14|TRBV10-2|.|.|TRBJ2-3
CASSEVAFTDTQYF
TGCGCCAGCAGTGAGGTAGCGTTCACAGATACGCAGTATTTT
>18|TRBV7-2|TRBD1|.|TRBJ2-2
CASSLDSTGTGLTGELFF
TGTGCCAGCAGCTTAGACTCTACCGGGACAGGATTAACCGGGGAGCTGTTTTTT
>10|TRBV19|.|few|TRBJ1-1
CAGLGDEAFF
TGTGCCGGACTTGGAGACGAAGCTTTCTTT
>14|TRBV5-8|.|.|TRBJ1-2
CASSLGGANYGYTF
TGTGCCAGCAGCTTGGGGGGAGCGAACTATGGCTACACCTTC
>16|TRBV5-1|TRBD2|.|TRBJ2-3
CASSSGEGGGTDTQYF
TGCGCCAGCAGCTCCGGGGAGGGAGGTGGCACAGATACGCAGTATTTT
>11|TRBV30|.|.|TRBJ2-1
CAWSVGVRKFF
TGTGCCTGGAGTGTAGGGGTTAGAAAGTTCTTC
>12|TRBV19|.|few|TRBJ2-7
CASGDNHYEQYF
TGTGCCAGTGGGGACAACCACTACGAGCAGTACTTC
>15|TRBV18|.|.|TRBJ1-1
CASSPRRGRYTEAFF
TGTGCCAGCTCACCACGGAGGGGCCGGTACACTGAAGCTTTCTTT
>20|TRBV4-2|TRBD2|once|TRBJ2-6
CASSQDHVPSGGAGANVLTF
TGTGCCAGCAGCCAAGATCATGTCCCTAGCGGGGGGGCTGGGGCCAACGTCCTGACTTTC
>17|TRBV5-1|.|.|TRBJ2-2
CASSFGGQSQNTGELFF
TGCGCCAGCAGCTTCGGGGGACAGAGCCAAAACACCGGGGAGCTGTTTTTT
>11|TRBV7-2|.|once|TRBJ2-5
CASSYRETQYF
TGTGCCAGCAGCTATAGAGAGACCCAGTACTTC
>17|TRBV18|TRBD1|.|TRBJ2-5
CASSPFSVQGAGETQYF
TGCGCCAGCTCACCCTTTTCTGTACAGGGGGCAGGAGAGACCCAGTACTTC
>19|TRBV5-4|TRBD2|.|TRBJ2-3
CASSRLRTSGSLSTDTQYF
TGTGCCAGCAGCCGCCTCCGGACTAGCGGGAGCTTATCAACAGATACGCAGTATTTT
>12|TRBV5-5|.|.|TRBJ1-1
CASSGAGTEAFF
TGTGCCAGCAGTGGTGCGGGGACTGAAGCTTTCTTT
>18|TRBV10-3|TRBD1|.|TRBJ2-2
CAISESSAGTGRTGELFF
TGTGCCATCAGTGAGTCTTCTGCCGGGACAGGGAGGACCGGGGAGCTGTTTTTT
>14|TRBV25-1|.|.|TRBJ2-2
CASRPRQNTGELFF
TGTGCCAGCAGGCCCCGACAGAACACCGGGGAGCTGTTTTTT
>13|TRBV19|.|.|TRBJ1-6
CASRGTGDSPLHF
TGTGCCAGTCGCGGGACGGGGGATTCACCCCTCCACTTT
>15|TRBV2|TRBD2|.|TRBJ2-3
CASVRGAWGTDTQYF
TGTGCCAGCGTGCGGGGGGCCTGGGGCACAGATACGCAGTATTTT
>13|TRBV7-2|TRBD1|.|TRBJ2-3
CASNLDRADTQYF
TGTGCCAGCAACCTAGACAGGGCAGATACGCAGTATTTT
>17|TRBV4-3|.|.|TRBJ1-1
CASSQDSGRTMNTEAFF
TGCGCCAGCAGCCAAGATAGCGGGCGGACCATGAACACTGAAGCTTTCTTT
>14|TRBV10-2|TRBD1|.|TRBJ1-3
CASRSGQAGNTIYF
TGCGCCAGCCGTTCGGGACAGGCGGGAAACACCATATATTTT
>15|TRBV27|TRBD1|.|TRBJ2-7
CASNTRDRGFYEQYF
TGTGCCAGCAACACCCGGGACAGGGGGTTCTACGAGCAGTACTTC
>12|TRBV19|.|.|TRBJ2-1
CASSIFNNEQFF
TGTGCCAGTAGTATATTCAACAATGAGCAGTTCTTC
>16|TRBV7-9|TRBD2|few|TRBJ2-2
CASSLGLAGHTGELFF
TGTGCCAGCAGCCTGGGACTAGCGGGACACACCGGGGAGCTGTTTTTT
>11|TRBV20-1|.|.|TRBJ1-1
CSARENTEAFF
TGCAGTGCCCGCGAAAACACTGAAGCTTTCTTT
>16|TRBV5-6|TRBD2|.|TRBJ2-3
CASSWDGLARTDTQYF
TGTGCCAGCAGCTGGGACGGACTAGCGAGGACAGATACGCAGTATTTT
>16|TRBV13|TRBD2|.|TRBJ2-1
CASRPTTSGRVGEQFF
TGTGCCAGCAGACCGACGACTAGCGGGAGGGTAGGTGAGCAGTTCTTC
>16|TRBV5-4|.|.|TRBJ1-2
CASSDRRGGPNYGYTF
TGTGCCAGCAGCGACCGAAGGGGGGGTCCTAACTATGGCTACACCTTC